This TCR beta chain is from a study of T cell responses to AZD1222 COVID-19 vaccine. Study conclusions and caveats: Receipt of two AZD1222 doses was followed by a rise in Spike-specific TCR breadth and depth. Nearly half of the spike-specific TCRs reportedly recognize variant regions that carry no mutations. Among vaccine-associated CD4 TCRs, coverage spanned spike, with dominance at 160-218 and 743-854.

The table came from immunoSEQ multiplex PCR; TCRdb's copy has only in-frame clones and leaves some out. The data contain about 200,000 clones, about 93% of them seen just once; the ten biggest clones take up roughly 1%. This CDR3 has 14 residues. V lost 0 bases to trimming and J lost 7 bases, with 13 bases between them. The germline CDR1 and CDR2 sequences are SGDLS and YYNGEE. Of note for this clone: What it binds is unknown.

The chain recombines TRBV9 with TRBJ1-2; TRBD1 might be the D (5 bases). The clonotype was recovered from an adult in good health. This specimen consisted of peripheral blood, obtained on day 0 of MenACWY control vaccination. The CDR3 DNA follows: TGTGCCAGCAGCGTAGGTGGGGGAGATGTTGGCTACACCTTC. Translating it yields CASSVGGGDVGYTF.